The clone carrying this T cell receptor (beta chain) came up many times. What it recognizes is unknown. The data belong to a study of human T cells and chemical hapten exposure. For the study at large: Patch tests put 0.01% DPC on the upper back, and the results were checked at 6 days.

Noted time point: patch test 1, 2 weeks after DPC sensitization. Treatment here: therapeutic diphenylcyclopropenone sensitization with weekly scalp DPC. Findings and limits, study-wide: PT1 expanded TCR numbers tracked positively with patch test score.

TCRdb itself ran the RACE reads through MiXCR, one entry per CDR3 protein. This sample carries some 200,000 distinct CDR3 sequences, around 24% of them seen once, and the ten largest clones take about 6.7%. This CDR3 spans 13 amino acids. V was clipped by 5 bases and J by 5 bases; unmatched bases: 4. Germline assignment: CDR1 SGHTA and CDR2 FQGNSA. Sequenced here: whole blood, sampled in connection with sensitization to the hapten diphenylcyclopropenone (DPC). The chain has TRBV7-2 and TRBJ2-3; 7 bases are shared with TRBD2. The receptor was isolated from a woman aged 45-59 years with alopecia areata. Some clones in this sample may be carry-over from other donors' samples. CDR3 protein: CASSPIAGDTQYF. CDR3 sequence (DNA): TGTGCCAGCAGCCCCATAGCGGGAGATACGCAGTATTTT.